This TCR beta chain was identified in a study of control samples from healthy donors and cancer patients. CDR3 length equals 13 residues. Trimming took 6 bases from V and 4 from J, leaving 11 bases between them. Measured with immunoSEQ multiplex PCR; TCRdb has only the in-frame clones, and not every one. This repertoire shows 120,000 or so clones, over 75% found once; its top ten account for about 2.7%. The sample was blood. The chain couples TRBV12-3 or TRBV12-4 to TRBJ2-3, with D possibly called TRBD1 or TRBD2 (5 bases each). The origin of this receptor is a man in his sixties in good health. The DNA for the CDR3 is TGTGCCAGCAGACCCGGGGCTGCAGATACGCAGTATTTT. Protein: CASRPGAADTQYF.